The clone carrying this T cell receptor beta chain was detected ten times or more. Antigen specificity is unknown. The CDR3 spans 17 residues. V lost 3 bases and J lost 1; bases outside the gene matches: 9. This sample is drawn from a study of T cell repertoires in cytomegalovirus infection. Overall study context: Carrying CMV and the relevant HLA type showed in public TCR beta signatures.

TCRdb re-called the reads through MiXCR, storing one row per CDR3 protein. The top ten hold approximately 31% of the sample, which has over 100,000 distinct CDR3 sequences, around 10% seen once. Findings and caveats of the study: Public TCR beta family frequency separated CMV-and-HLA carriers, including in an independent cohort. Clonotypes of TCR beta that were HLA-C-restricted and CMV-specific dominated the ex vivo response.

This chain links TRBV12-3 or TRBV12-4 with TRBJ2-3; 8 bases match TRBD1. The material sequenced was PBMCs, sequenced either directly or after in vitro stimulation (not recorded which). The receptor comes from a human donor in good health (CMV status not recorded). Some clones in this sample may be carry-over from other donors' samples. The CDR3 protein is CASSFGLTGDGTDTQYF. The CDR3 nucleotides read TGTGCCAGCAGTTTTGGGTTGACAGGGGATGGCACAGATACGCAGTATTTT.